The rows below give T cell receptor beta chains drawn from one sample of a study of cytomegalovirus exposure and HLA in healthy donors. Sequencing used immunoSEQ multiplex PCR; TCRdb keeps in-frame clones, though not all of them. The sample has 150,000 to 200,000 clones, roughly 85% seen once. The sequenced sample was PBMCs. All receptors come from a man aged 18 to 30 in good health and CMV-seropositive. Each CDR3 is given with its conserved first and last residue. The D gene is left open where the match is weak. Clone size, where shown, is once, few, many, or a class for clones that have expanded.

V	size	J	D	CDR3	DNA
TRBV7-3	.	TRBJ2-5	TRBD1	CASSDRGRETQYF	TGTGCCAGCAGTGACAGGGGCAGGGAGACCCAGTACTTC
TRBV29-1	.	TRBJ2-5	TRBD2	CSCSGTSGSWETQYF	TGCAGTTGTTCCGGGACTAGCGGGAGTTGGGAGACCCAGTACTTC
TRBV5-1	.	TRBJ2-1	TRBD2	CASSSSLAGSYNEQFF	TGCGCCAGCAGCTCTTCTTTAGCGGGGAGCTACAATGAGCAGTTCTTC
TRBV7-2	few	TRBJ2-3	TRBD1	CASSLGQSTDTQYF	TGCGCCAGCAGCTTGGGACAGAGCACAGATACGCAGTATTTT
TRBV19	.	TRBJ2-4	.	CASGPGVMAKNIQYF	TGTGCCAGTGGACCAGGGGTCATGGCCAAAAACATTCAGTACTTC
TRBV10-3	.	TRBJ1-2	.	CAIRGLDGYTF	TGTGCCATCAGGGGGCTGGATGGCTACACCTTC
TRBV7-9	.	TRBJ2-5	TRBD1	CASGAGLGDSWVQTQYF	TGTGCCAGCGGGGCTGGCTTGGGGGACAGTTGGGTTCAGACCCAGTACTTC
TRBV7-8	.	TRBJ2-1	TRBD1	CASSPRDRADEQFF	TGTGCCAGCAGCCCTCGGGACAGGGCCGATGAGCAGTTCTTC
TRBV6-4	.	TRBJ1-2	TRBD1	CARKGTGTGSNYGYTF	TGTGCCAGAAAGGGGACCGGGACAGGGTCTAACTATGGCTACACCTTC
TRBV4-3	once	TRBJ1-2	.	CASSQDLQGGGRIHGYTF	TGCGCCAGCAGCCAAGATCTGCAGGGCGGGGGTAGGATTCATGGCTACACCTTC
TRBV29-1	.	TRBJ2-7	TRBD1	CSVGTGTYEQYF	TGCAGCGTTGGGACAGGGACCTACGAGCAGTACTTC
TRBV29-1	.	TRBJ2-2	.	CSVGDTGELFF	TGCAGCGTGGGAGATACCGGGGAGCTGTTTTTT
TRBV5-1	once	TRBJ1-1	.	CASSGGPNTEAFF	TGCGCCAGCAGCGGGGGCCCGAACACTGAAGCTTTCTTT
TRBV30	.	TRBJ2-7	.	CAWRTAYEQYF	TGTGCCTGGCGGACAGCGTACGAGCAGTACTTC
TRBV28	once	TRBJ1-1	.	CASRARGGFTAFF	TGTGCCAGCAGGGCCCGCGGGGGTTTTACCGCTTTCTTT
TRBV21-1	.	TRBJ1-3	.	CASISPGSILVCTGAISGNTIYF	TGTGCCAGCATTTCACCCGGTTCGATTTTAGTCTGCACAGGGGCGATCTCTGGAAACACCATATATTTT